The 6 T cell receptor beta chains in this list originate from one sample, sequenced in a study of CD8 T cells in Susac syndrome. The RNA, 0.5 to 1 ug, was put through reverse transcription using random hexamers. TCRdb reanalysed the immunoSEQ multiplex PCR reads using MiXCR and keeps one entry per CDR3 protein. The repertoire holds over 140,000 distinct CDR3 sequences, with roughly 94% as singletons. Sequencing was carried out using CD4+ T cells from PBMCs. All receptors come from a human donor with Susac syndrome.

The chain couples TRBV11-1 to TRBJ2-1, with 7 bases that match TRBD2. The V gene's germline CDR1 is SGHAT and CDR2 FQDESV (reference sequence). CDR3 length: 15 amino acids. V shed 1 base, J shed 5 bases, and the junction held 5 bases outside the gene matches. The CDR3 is CASSLGGGANNEQFF. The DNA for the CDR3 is TGTGCCAGCAGCTTAGGGGGAGGGGCTAACAATGAGCAGTTCTTC.

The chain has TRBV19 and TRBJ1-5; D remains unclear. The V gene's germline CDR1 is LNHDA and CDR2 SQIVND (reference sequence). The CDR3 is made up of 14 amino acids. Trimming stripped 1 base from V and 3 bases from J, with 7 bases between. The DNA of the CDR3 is TGTGCCAGTAGTATAGGCAGGCTCAATCAGCCCCAGCATTTT. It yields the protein CASSIGRLNQPQHF.

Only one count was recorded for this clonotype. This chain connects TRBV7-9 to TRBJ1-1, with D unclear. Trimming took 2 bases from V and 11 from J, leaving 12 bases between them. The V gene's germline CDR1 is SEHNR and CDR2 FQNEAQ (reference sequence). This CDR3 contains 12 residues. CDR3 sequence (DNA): TGTGCCAGCAGCTTATCTTCAGGTGGGGCTTTCTTT. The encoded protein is CASSLSSGGAFF.

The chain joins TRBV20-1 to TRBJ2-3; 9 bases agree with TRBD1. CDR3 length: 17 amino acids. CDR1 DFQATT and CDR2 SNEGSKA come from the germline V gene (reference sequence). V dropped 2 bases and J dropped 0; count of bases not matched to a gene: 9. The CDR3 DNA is TGCAGTGCTAGATCGGCACTTGGACAGGGGAGCACAGATACGCAGTATTTT. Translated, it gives CSARSALGQGSTDTQYF.

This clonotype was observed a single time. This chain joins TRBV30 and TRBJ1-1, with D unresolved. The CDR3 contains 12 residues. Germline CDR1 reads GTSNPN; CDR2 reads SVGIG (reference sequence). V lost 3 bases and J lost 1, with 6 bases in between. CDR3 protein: CAWRQANTEAFF. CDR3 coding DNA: TGTGCCTGGAGGCAGGCGAACACTGAAGCTTTCTTT.

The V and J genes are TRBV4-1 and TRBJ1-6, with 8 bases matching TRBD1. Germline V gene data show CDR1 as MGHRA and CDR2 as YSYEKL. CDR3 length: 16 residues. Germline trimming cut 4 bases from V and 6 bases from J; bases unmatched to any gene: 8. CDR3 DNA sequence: TGCGCCAGCAGCCGGGACAGGACAGGGATTAATTCACCCCTCCACTTT. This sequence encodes CASSRDRTGINSPLHF.